The clone carrying this T cell receptor beta chain has only one observation. What it binds is not known. This sample was included in a study of cytomegalovirus exposure and HLA in healthy donors. Study-wide results and caveats: Cytomegalovirus status, reportedly, was diagnosed with high specificity and sensitivity by the classifier. The authors later found most CMV-associated TCR beta chains appeared HLA-restricted. The study assumed roughly uniform donor sequencing depth for presence/absence analyses. Among TCR beta chains, those listed as cytomegalovirus-associated numbered around 160.

Germline CDR1 is MNHNS and CDR2 is SASEGT. The CDR3 is 14 amino acids. V lost 7 bases and J lost 1, with 13 bases in between. With 60 Vbeta and 13 Jbeta primers, the PCR was carried out. Some clones are missing from TCRdb's copy, which holds only in-frame ones; the method was immunoSEQ multiplex PCR. The repertoire holds about 200,000 clones, over 75% seen once, with around 2% in the top ten. Material for sequencing was PBMCs. V gene TRBV6-1 combines with J gene TRBJ2-5; TRBD2 is a possible D gene (5 bases). The clonotype was recovered from a man younger than 35 in good health and CMV-seronegative. This CDR3 reads CASTFGVTQETQYF. DNA for the CDR3: TGTGCCAGCACCTTCGGGGTTACCCAAGAGACCCAGTACTTC.